One sample yielded the 16 T cell receptor beta chains listed below, sequenced in a study of blood T cells in healthy people across ages. A second PCR, run for roughly 7 to 11 cycles, used a sample-barcoded 5' primer plus a J-beta primer mix. TCRdb processed the 5' RACE reads anew with MiXCR; each CDR3 protein has one entry. This sample carries 700,000 to 900,000 distinct CDR3 sequences, about a quarter of them seen once, and the ten largest clones take about 2.9%. These data were also filed under a second study, of T cells of mothers and their children.

Material for sequencing was blood. The receptor set was obtained from a boy younger than 18 in good health.

For this clonotype: A read error may account for a junction end that differs from germline. The chain couples TRBV4-1 to TRBJ2-4; D is perhaps TRBD1 (5 bases). This CDR3 is built from 17 residues. CDR1 and CDR2 from the germline V gene are MGHRA and YSYEKL. CDR3 sequence (DNA): TGCGCCAGCAGCACCCTAGGGCAGGGTTTAACCAAGAACATTCAGTACTTC. Protein: CASSTLGQGLTKNIQYF.

The V gene is TRBV12-5, the J gene TRBJ1-5, with 7 nucleotides matching TRBD1. After removal of 0 bases from V and 6 bases from J, the junction contained 8 bases not matched to a gene. Germline V gene lookup returns CDR1 LGHNT and CDR2 FRNRAP. The CDR3 is made up of 16 amino acids. The CDR3 here is CASGLVQGLGGQPQHF. In nucleotides, the CDR3 is TGTGCTAGTGGTTTGGTACAGGGGTTGGGGGGTCAGCCCCAGCATTTT.

V and J are TRBV5-5 and TRBJ1-2; the D gene is possibly TRBD1 (6 bases). Trimming pared 7 bases from V and 4 bases from J, leaving 11 bases between. Germline V gene data show CDR1 as SGHKS and CDR2 as YYEKEE (reference sequence). The CDR3 has 12 amino acids. This chain's CDR3 is CASGQSSYGYTF. The DNA of the CDR3 is TGTGCCAGCGGACAGAGTAGCTATGGCTACACCTTC.

The table lists this clonotype with a few counts. V usage is TRBV5-5 and J usage is TRBJ2-2; possible D gene TRBD2, 5 bases. The germline V gene has CDR1 SGHKS and CDR2 YYEKEE (reference sequence). CDR3 length equals 14 residues. V gave up 4 bases and J gave up 6 bases, with 13 bases separating them. This CDR3 reads CASSPARRPGELFF. The CDR3 nucleotides read TGTGCCAGCAGCCCAGCCCGGAGGCCCGGGGAGCTGTTTTTT.

This chain uses TRBV21-1 with TRBJ1-2. TRBV21-1 is classified as a pseudogene. The CDR3 consists of 20 residues. CDR3 region: CASSKALFHAKGGSNYGYTF. DNA of the CDR3: TGTGCCAGCAGCAAAGCGCTTTTTCACGCAAAGGGAGGAAGTAACTATGGCTACACCTTC.

The chain uses TRBV10-3 and TRBJ2-5; the D is unclear. V lost 0 bases, J lost 4 bases, and 9 bases lay in between. CDR3 length: 14 residues. Germline V gene lookup returns CDR1 ENHRY and CDR2 SYGVKD. For the CDR3, the DNA is TGTGCCATCAGTGAGTCAAGGACGCGAGAGACCCAGTACTTC. Its protein is CAISESRTRETQYF.

V usage is TRBV4-2 and J usage is TRBJ1-2; TRBD1 is a possible D gene (6 bases). Germline CDR1 is LGHNA and CDR2 is YNFKEQ. Trimming took off 0 bases at V and 5 bases at J, with 19 bases between the two ends. The CDR3 covers 17 residues. DNA for the CDR3: TGTGCCAGCAGCCAAGAATCTACCAGGGGACAAGGATATGGCTACACCTTC. This sequence encodes CASSQESTRGQGYGYTF.

The chain joins TRBV30 to TRBJ2-2; 9 bases line up with TRBD1. CDR1 is GTSNPN and CDR2 is SVGIG in the germline V gene (reference sequence). Losses at the gene ends were 8 bases for V and 6 bases for J; bases not matched to a gene: 7. The CDR3 extends over 13 amino acids. The CDR3 protein is CAGRDRDAGELFF. The CDR3 DNA is TGTGCCGGCCGGGACAGGGATGCCGGGGAGCTGTTTTTT.

The genes are TRBV27 and TRBJ2-1; 11 bases map to TRBD2. The J call is in doubt because the DNA end fits TRBJ2-5 better. The V gene's germline CDR1 is MNHEY and CDR2 SMNVEV (reference sequence). The CDR3 has 17 amino acids. The CDR3 reads CASSLSRTSGRGETQYF. CDR3 DNA: TGTGCCAGCAGTTTATCAAGAACTAGCGGGAGAGGGGAGACCCAGTACTTC.

This clonotype was detected a few times. The rearrangement uses TRBV5-1 and TRBJ2-6, with D perhaps TRBD1 (5 bases). CDR3 length equals 16 residues. V lost 0 bases and J lost 2, with 9 bases in between. CDR1 and CDR2 from the germline V gene are SGHRS and YFSETQ. CDR3 nucleotides: TGCGCCAGCAGCTTGGTAGGGGCAACTGGGGCCAACGTCCTGACTTTC. Translation: CASSLVGATGANVLTF.

The chain uses TRBV12-3 or TRBV12-4 and TRBJ2-2; 7 bases agree with TRBD1. The CDR3 contains 16 residues. V shed 6 bases and J 6 bases; nucleotides not matched to a gene: 13. In nucleotides, the CDR3 is TGTGCCAGCAGACCGCCGAGACAGGGCTTACCCGGGGAGCTGTTTTTT. Encoded protein: CASRPPRQGLPGELFF.

This clonotype was counted between two and nine times. The chain joins TRBV5-1 to TRBJ1-4; D is unclear. V lost 5 bases and J 0 bases, leaving 14 bases between the germline ends. The CDR3 loop spans 16 amino acids. The germline V gene has CDR1 SGHRS and CDR2 YFSETQ. In DNA, the CDR3 is TGCGCCAGCAGTGAGGGAGTGCGAACAACTAATGAAAAACTGTTTTTT. It yields the protein CASSEGVRTTNEKLFF.

There are a few counts of this clonotype. The chain links TRBV9 to TRBJ2-5, with 8 bases identical to TRBD2. The DNA matches TRBJ2-1 better at its end, which makes the J call doubtful. Germline CDR1 SGDLS, CDR2 YYNGEE. The CDR3 covers 16 residues. Here the CDR3 DNA reads TGTGCCAGCAGCCCCCTCCCGGGGGGGGCCGGCAATGAGCAGTTCTTC. Protein: CASSPLPGGAGNEQFF.

The table lists this clonotype with a few counts. CDR3 in amino acids: CSEDSGPADTF. CDR3 coding DNA: TGCAGCGAAGACTCCGGACCAGCGGACACCTTC. This chain uses TRBV29-1 with TRBJ1-2; D ambiguous. Trimming cost V 7 bases and J 12 bases, with 18 bases left between them. CDR3 length: 11 amino acids. Germline lookup yields CDR1 SQVTM and CDR2 ANQGSEA.

V and J are TRBV4-1 and TRBJ2-5; tentative D call: TRBD1 (6 bases). The J call may be wrong; the DNA end is better matched by TRBJ2-7. CDR1 MGHRA and CDR2 YSYEKL come from the germline V gene. The CDR3 length is 18 residues. CDR3 in amino acids: CASSQSSRGPSYSYEQYF. CDR3 sequence (DNA): TGCGCCAGCAGCCAATCCTCCAGGGGACCGAGCTACTCCTACGAGCAGTACTTC.

This clonotype turned up a few times. The chain uses TRBV20-1 and TRBJ2-7; 9 nucleotides match TRBD2. Germline CDR1 is DFQATT and CDR2 is SNEGSKA (reference sequence). The CDR3 sequence is 15 residues long. Losses at the gene ends were 1 base for V and 2 bases for J; bases not matched to a gene: 6. DNA for the CDR3: TGCAGTGCTAGAGGCGGGGGGGCATCTCCCTACGAGCAGTACTTC. Its protein product is CSARGGGASPYEQYF.